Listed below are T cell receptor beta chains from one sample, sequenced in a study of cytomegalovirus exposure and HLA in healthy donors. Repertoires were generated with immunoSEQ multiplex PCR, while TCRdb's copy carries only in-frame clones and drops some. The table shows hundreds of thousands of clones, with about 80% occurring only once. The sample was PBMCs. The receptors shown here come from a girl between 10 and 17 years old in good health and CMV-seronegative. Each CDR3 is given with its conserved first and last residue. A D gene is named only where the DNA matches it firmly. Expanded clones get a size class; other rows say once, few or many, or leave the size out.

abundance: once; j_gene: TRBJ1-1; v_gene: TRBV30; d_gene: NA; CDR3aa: CAWSVNRGVEAFF; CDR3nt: TGTGCCTGGAGTGTAAATCGGGGGGTTGAAGCTTTCTTT
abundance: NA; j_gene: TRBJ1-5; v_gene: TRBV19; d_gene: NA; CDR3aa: CASSIPYQPQHF; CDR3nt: TGTGCCAGTAGTATTCCCTATCAGCCCCAGCATTTT
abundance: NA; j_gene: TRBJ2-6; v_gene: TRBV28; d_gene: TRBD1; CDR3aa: CASSLGQATGANVLTF; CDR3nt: TGTGCCAGCAGTTTAGGACAGGCTACTGGGGCCAACGTCCTGACTTTC
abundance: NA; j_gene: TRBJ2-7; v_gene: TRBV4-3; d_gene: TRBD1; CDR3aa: CASSQEGQGPYEQYF; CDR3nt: TGCGCCAGCAGCCAAGAAGGACAGGGACCCTACGAGCAGTACTTC
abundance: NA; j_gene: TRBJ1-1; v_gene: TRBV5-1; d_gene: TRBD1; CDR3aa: CASSPPGTGKNTEAFF; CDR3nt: TGCGCCAGCAGCCCACCCGGGACAGGAAAGAACACTGAAGCTTTCTTT
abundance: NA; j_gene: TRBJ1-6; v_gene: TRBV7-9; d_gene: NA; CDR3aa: CASSFLRATGSNSPLHF; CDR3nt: TGTGCCAGCAGCTTCCTCAGGGCCACAGGGAGCAATTCACCCCTCCACTTT
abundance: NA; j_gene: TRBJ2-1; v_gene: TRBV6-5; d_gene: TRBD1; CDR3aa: CASSRGHEQFF; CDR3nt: TGTGCCAGCAGTAGGGGGCATGAGCAGTTCTTC
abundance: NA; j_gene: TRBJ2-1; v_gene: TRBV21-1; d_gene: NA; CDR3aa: CASSKGGSGGADEQFF; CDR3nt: TGTGCCAGCAGCAAAGGCGGTAGCGGGGGGGCCGATGAGCAGTTCTTC
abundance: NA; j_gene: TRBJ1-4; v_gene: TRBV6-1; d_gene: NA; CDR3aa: CASRWTAEKLFF; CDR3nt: TGTGCCAGCAGATGGACAGCCGAAAAACTGTTTTTT
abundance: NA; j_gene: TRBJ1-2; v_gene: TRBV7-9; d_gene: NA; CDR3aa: CASSLTGMNYGYTF; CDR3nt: TGTGCCAGCAGCTTAACAGGGATGAACTATGGCTACACCTTC
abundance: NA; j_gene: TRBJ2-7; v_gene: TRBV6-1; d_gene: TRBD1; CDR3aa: CANSESGTGGYEQYF; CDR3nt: TGTGCCAACAGTGAAAGCGGGACAGGGGGTTACGAGCAGTACTTC
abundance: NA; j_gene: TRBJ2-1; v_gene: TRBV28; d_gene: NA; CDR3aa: CASRDSSSYNEQFF; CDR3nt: TGTGCCAGCAGGGACTCGAGCTCCTACAATGAGCAGTTCTTC
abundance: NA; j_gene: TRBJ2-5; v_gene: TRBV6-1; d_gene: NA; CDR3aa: CASSVSRGETQYF; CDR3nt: TGTGCCAGCAGTGTTAGTAGGGGGGAGACCCAGTACTTC
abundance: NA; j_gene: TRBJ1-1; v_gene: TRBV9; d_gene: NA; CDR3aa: CASSVDGVSEAFF; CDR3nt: TGTGCCAGCAGCGTAGACGGGGTATCTGAAGCTTTCTTT
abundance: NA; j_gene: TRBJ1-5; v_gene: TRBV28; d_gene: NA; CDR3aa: CASSFLFRGALSPQHF; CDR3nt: TGTGCCAGCAGTTTTCTGTTTAGGGGCGCGTTATCGCCCCAGCATTTT
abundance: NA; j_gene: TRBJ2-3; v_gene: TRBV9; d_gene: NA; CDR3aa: CASSLLGTDTQYF; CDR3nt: TGTGCCAGCAGCCTACTAGGGACAGATACGCAGTATTTT
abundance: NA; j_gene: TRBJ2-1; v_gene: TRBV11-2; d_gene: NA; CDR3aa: CASSTVPRGEDNEQFF; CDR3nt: TGTGCCAGCAGCACGGTCCCAAGGGGTGAGGACAATGAGCAGTTCTTC
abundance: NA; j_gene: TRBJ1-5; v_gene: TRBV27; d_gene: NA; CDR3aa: CASSFQGRKPQHF; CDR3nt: TGTGCCAGCAGTTTCCAGGGGCGGAAGCCCCAGCATTTT
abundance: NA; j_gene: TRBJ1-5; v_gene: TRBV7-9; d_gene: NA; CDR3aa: CASRTGVNQPQHF; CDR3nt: TGTGCCAGCAGGACCGGGGTCAATCAGCCCCAGCATTTT
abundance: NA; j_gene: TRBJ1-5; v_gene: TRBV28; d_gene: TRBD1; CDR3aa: CASRAGTVPAQPQHF; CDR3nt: TGTGCCAGCAGAGCCGGGACAGTGCCTGCTCAGCCCCAGCATTTT
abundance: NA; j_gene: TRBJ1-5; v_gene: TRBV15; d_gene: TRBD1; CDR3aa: CATSMDRGHGQPQHF; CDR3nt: TGTGCCACCAGCATGGACAGGGGGCACGGTCAGCCCCAGCATTTT
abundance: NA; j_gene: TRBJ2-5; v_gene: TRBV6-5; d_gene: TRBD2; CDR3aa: CASQRGLAEETQYF; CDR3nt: TGTGCCAGCCAAAGGGGACTAGCGGAAGAGACCCAGTACTTC
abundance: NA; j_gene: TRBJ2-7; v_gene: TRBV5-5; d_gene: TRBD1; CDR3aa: CASSRDRLSSYEQYF; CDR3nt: TGTGCCAGCAGCAGGGACAGGCTTAGCTCCTACGAGCAGTACTTC
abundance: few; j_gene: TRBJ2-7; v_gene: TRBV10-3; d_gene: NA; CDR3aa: CAISESGRYEQYF; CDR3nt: TGTGCCATCAGTGAGTCTGGGCGATACGAGCAGTACTTC
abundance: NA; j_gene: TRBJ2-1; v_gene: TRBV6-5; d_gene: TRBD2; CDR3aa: CATGLAGFNEQFF; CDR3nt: TGTGCCACGGGACTAGCGGGTTTCAATGAGCAGTTCTTC
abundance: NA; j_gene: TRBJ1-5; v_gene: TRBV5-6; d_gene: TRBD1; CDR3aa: CASSLGQAGFNQPQHF; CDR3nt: TGTGCCAGCAGCCTAGGACAGGCAGGTTTCAATCAGCCCCAGCATTTT
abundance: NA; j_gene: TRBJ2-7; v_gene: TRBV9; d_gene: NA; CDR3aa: CASSQQADSYEQYF; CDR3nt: TGTGCCAGCAGCCAACAAGCGGACTCCTACGAGCAGTACTTC
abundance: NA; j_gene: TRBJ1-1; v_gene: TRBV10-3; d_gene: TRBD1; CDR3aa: CAISQDRGQEAFF; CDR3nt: TGTGCCATCAGCCAAGACAGGGGGCAGGAAGCTTTCTTT
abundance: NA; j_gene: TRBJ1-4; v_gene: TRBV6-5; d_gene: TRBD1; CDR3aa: CASSPLQGAGAKLFF; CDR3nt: TGTGCCAGCAGTCCCCTACAGGGGGCCGGGGCGAAACTGTTTTTT
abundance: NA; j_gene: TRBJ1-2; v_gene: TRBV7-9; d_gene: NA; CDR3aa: CASSLGSGGYTF; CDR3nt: TGTGCCAGCAGCTTAGGAAGCGGTGGCTACACCTTC
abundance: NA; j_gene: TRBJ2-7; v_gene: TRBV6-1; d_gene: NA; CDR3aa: CASSEARWVTYEQYF; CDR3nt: TGTGCCAGCAGTGAAGCGCGGTGGGTCACCTACGAGCAGTACTTC
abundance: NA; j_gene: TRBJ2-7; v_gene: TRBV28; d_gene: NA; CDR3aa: CASSGGLAETYEQYF; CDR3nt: TGTGCCAGCAGCGGCGGCCTGGCCGAGACTTACGAGCAGTACTTC
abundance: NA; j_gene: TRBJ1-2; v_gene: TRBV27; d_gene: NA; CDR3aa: CASSSYTGGYTF; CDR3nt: TGTGCCAGCAGTTCTTATACCGGTGGCTACACCTTC
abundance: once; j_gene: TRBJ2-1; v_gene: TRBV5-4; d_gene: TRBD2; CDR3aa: CASSRPSSGRNNEQFF; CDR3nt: TGTGCCAGCAGCCGGCCGAGTAGCGGGAGGAACAATGAGCAGTTCTTC
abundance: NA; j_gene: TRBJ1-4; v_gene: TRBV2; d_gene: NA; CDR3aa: CASSEDSARGEKLFF; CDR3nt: TGTGCCAGCAGTGAGGACAGCGCGAGGGGTGAAAAACTGTTTTTT
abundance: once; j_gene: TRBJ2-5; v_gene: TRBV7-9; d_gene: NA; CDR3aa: CASSLGVGGAIQETQYF; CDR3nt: TGTGCCAGCAGCTTAGGGGTTGGGGGGGCTATCCAAGAGACCCAGTACTTC
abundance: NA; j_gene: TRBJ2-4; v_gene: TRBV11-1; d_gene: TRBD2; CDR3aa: CASSRPGGTDNIQYF; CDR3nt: TGTGCCAGCAGTCGGCCCGGGGGGACCGATAACATTCAGTACTTC
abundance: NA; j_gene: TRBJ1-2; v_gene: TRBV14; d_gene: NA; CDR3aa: CASSRSAYSNYGYTF; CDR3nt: TGTGCCAGCAGCCGCTCAGCGTACTCTAACTATGGCTACACCTTC
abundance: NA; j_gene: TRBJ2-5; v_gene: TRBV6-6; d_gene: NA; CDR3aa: CASSYERLEETQYF; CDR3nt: TGTGCCAGCAGTTACGAGCGGTTAGAAGAGACCCAGTACTTC
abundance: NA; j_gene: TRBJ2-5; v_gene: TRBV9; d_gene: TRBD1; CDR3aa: CASSVETGGGKETQYF; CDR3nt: TGTGCCAGCAGCGTAGAAACAGGGGGTGGCAAAGAGACCCAGTACTTC
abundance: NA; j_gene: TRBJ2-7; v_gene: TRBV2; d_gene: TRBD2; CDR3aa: CASSVGGTYEQYF; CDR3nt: TGTGCCAGCAGTGTGGGGGGGACCTACGAGCAGTACTTC
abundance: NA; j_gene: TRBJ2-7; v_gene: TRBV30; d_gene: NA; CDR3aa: CAWSAGYEQYF; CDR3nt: TGTGCCTGGAGTGCCGGTTACGAGCAGTACTTC
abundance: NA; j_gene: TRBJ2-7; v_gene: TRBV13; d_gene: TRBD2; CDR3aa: CASSDTSGSGYEQYF; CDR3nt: TGTGCCAGCAGCGATACTAGCGGCTCTGGATACGAGCAGTACTTC
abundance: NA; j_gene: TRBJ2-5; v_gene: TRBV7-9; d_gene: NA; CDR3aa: CASSLEAGRGETQYF; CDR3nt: TGTGCCAGCAGCTTAGAAGCAGGAAGGGGGGAGACCCAGTACTTC
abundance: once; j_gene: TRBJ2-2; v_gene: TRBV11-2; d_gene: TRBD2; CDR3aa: CASSLQRGTGELFF; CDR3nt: TGTGCCAGCAGCTTGCAGCGGGGCACCGGGGAGCTGTTTTTT
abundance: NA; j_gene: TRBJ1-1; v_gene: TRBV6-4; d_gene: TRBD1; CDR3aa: CASSARPPTGGVSTEAFF; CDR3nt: TGTGCCAGCAGTGCGAGGCCCCCCACAGGGGGCGTAAGTACTGAAGCTTTCTTT
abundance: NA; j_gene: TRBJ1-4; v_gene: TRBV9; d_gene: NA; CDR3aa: CASRPQGEEKLFF; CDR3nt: TGTGCCAGCAGACCACAGGGAGAAGAAAAACTGTTTTTT
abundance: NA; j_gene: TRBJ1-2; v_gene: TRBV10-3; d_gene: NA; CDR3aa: CAISEQIGGNYGYTF; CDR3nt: TGTGCCATCAGTGAGCAAATAGGGGGAAACTATGGCTACACCTTC
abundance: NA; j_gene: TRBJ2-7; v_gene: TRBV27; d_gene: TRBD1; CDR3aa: CASSVRPAGQGGPYEQYF; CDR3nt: TGTGCCAGCAGTGTTAGACCCGCGGGACAGGGGGGACCCTACGAGCAGTACTTC
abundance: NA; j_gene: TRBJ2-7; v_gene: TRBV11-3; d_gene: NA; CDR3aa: CASSRSGGTSYEQYF; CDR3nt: TGTGCCAGCAGCCGTTCGGGGGGCACGAGCTACGAGCAGTACTTC
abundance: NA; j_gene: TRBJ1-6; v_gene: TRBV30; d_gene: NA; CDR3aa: CAWSFYTGYNSPLHF; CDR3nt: TGTGCCTGGAGTTTTTACACGGGTTATAATTCACCCCTCCACTTT
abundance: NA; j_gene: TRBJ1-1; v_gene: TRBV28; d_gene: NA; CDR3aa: CASSFFVPSSRSGQNTEAFF; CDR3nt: TGTGCCAGCAGTTTCTTTGTCCCGTCGAGTCGATCCGGACAGAACACTGAAGCTTTCTTT
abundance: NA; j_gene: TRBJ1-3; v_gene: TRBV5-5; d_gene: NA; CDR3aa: CASHSFQGSPGNTIYF; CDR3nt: TGTGCCAGCCACTCTTTCCAGGGATCTCCTGGAAACACCATATATTTT
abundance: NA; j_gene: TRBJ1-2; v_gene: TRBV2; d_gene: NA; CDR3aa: CASSGEGYTF; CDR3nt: TGTGCCAGCAGTGGGGAGGGCTACACCTTC
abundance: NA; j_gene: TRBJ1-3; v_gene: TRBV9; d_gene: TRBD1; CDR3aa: CASSVNGGTGSGNTIYF; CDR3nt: TGTGCCAGCAGCGTAAACGGGGGGACAGGGTCTGGAAACACCATATATTTT
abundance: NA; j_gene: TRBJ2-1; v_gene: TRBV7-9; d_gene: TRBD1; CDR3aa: CASSFQTGEYEQFF; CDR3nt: TGTGCCAGCAGCTTCCAGACAGGGGAGTATGAGCAGTTCTTC
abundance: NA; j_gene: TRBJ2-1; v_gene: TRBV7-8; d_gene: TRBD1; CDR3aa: CASSQPSAGGPRENEQFF; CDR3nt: TGTGCCAGCAGCCAACCTAGCGCAGGGGGCCCGAGGGAGAATGAGCAGTTCTTC
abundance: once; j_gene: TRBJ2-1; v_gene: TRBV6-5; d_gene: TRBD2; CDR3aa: CASSFRTSGSENEQFF; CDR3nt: TGTGCCAGCAGTTTCCGAACTAGCGGGAGCGAGAATGAGCAGTTCTTC
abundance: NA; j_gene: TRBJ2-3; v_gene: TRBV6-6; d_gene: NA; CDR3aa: CASSLTERDTQYF; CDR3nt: TGTGCCAGCAGTCTTACTGAACGCGATACGCAGTATTTT